The TCR beta chain under discussion was sequenced for a study of T cells after somatic rescue of genetic block. Germline V gene sequence: CDR1 SEHNR, CDR2 FQNEAQ (reference sequence). After removal of 0 bases from V and 3 bases from J, the junction contained 7 bases not matched to a gene. The CDR3 spans 16 residues. Clones were sequenced by immunoSEQ multiplex PCR, and TCRdb holds only the in-frame ones, with some missing. The sample contains approximately 78,000 clones, roughly 90% of which appear only once. Specimen: peripheral blood mononuclear cells (PBMCs). The clonotype was recovered from a man younger than 45. The chain combines TRBV7-9 with TRBJ1-2; the match to TRBD1 covers 7 bases. The chain's CDR3 is CASSLAGTARDYGYTF. The CDR3 nucleotides read TGTGCCAGCAGCTTAGCTGGGACAGCAAGGGACTATGGCTACACCTTC.